What follows are 25 T cell receptor beta chains derived from one specimen sequenced in a study of cytomegalovirus exposure and HLA in healthy donors. Measured with immunoSEQ multiplex PCR; TCRdb has only the in-frame clones, and not every one. Of some 98,000 clones listed, roughly nine tenths are singletons. The sample consisted of PBMCs. Receptors were obtained from a woman aged 25 to 45 in good health and CMV-seronegative.

The chain has TRBV21-1 and TRBJ2-7; the table names TRBD2, a call not compared with the DNA. TRBV21-1 is marked as a pseudogene. This CDR3 region has 12 residues. The CDR3 bases are TGTGCCAGCAGCAACGGGGTCCACGAGCAGTACTTC. It specifies CASSNGVHEQYF.

This chain joins TRBV9 and TRBJ2-2; D ambiguous. V lost 0 bases to trimming and J lost 6 bases, with 9 bases between them. The CDR3 covers 14 residues. Germline V gene sequence: CDR1 SGDLS, CDR2 YYNGEE. CDR3 sequence reads: CASSVVTSPGELFF. CDR3 in DNA: TGTGCCAGCAGCGTAGTCACATCCCCCGGGGAGCTGTTTTTT.

This chain uses TRBV6-1 with TRBJ2-3; 8 nucleotides agree with TRBD2. Germline assignment: CDR1 MNHNS and CDR2 SASEGT. V lost 1 base, J lost 0 bases, and 3 bases stayed unmatched. CDR3 length: 16 amino acids. CDR3 region: CASSEDERGSTDTQYF. DNA for the CDR3: TGTGCCAGCAGTGAAGACGAGCGGGGGAGCACAGATACGCAGTATTTT.

The chain has TRBV6-5 and TRBJ1-1, with D unresolved. In germline, CDR1 is MNHEY, CDR2 SVGAGI. The CDR3 sequence is 14 residues long. V lost 4 bases, J lost 2 bases, and 11 bases lay in between. The CDR3 bases are TGTGCCAGCAGTTCTATCCTGGTTAACACTGAAGCTTTCTTT. Translation gives CASSSILVNTEAFF.

CDR3 coding DNA: TGTGCCAGCAGTTACACTAGCAGCCCGGATACGCAGTATTTT. This encodes CASSYTSSPDTQYF. The chain joins TRBV6-6 to TRBJ2-3; D possibly corresponds to TRBD2 (6 bases). Germline loops: CDR1 MNHNY, CDR2 SVGAGI (reference sequence). This CDR3 has 14 residues. Trimming removed 2 bases at V and 6 bases at J, with 12 bases between.

The genes are TRBV10-3 and TRBJ2-1; 11 nucleotides match TRBD2. This CDR3 contains 15 residues. J gave up 2 bases and V 10 bases, and 7 bases lay outside the gene matches. Germline V gives CDR1 ENHRY, CDR2 SYGVKD. The CDR3 is CATDSGRATYNEQFF. CDR3 DNA: TGTGCCACTGATAGCGGGAGGGCCACCTACAATGAGCAGTTCTTC.

CDR3 loop: CASRRLDGYTEAFF. The CDR3 DNA follows: TGTGCCAGCAGACGACTAGACGGATACACTGAAGCTTTCTTT. The rearrangement joins TRBV27 to TRBJ1-1; D unclear. V was shortened by 6 bases and J by 3 bases, with 14 bases between the two germline ends. Germline V gives CDR1 MNHEY, CDR2 SMNVEV (reference sequence). This CDR3 is built from 14 residues.

V gene TRBV5-1 combines with J gene TRBJ2-2; tentatively, D is TRBD2 (5 bases). The ends were cut back, 0 bases at V and 0 bases at J, with 9 bases in the middle. Germline CDR1 and CDR2: SGHRS and YFSETQ. The CDR3 is made up of 16 amino acids. The CDR3 here is CASSLERLANTGELFF. The CDR3 DNA reads as TGCGCCAGCAGCTTGGAGCGGCTCGCGAACACCGGGGAGCTGTTTTTT.

This rearrangement joins TRBV6-6 to TRBJ1-5; 7 bases fit TRBD1. Per the germline V gene, CDR1 is MNHNY and CDR2 is SVGAGI (reference sequence). Unmatched junction bases numbered 7, after V lost 4 bases and J lost 4 bases. This CDR3 has 15 residues. In nucleotides, the CDR3 is TGTGCCAGCAGTTCCACAAGACAGGGTAATCAGCCCCAGCATTTT. This sequence encodes CASSSTRQGNQPQHF.

The chain recombines TRBV7-3 with TRBJ1-6; D perhaps matches TRBD1 (5 bases). This CDR3 is 14 amino acids long. CDR1 and CDR2 from the germline V gene are SGHTA and FQGTGA. V lost 5 bases to trimming and J lost 10 bases, with 15 bases between them. For the CDR3, the DNA is TGTGCCAGCAGCCCCGACATTAGGGGCTCACCCCTCCACTTT. It yields the protein CASSPDIRGSPLHF. The variable domain in full, with the rest retrieved from reference TRBV7-3 and TRBJ1-6, is GAGVSQTPSNKVTEKGKYVELRCDPISGHTALYWYRQSLGQGPEFLIYFQGTGAADDSGLPNDRFFAVRPEGSVSTLKIQRTERGDSAVYLCASSPDIRGSPLHFGNGTRLTVT.

This chain joins TRBV6-5 and TRBJ1-5; D is unclear. V was cut by 6 bases and J by 7 bases, with 13 bases left in between. CDR3 length: 13 amino acids. CDR1 MNHEY and CDR2 SVGAGI come from the germline V gene. The CDR3 here is CASSPPPGQPQHF. The CDR3 coding sequence is TGTGCCAGCAGCCCCCCCCCAGGCCAGCCCCAGCATTTT.

The chain couples TRBV5-1 to TRBJ1-4; D is perhaps TRBD1 (6 bases). V lost 4 bases and J lost 4, with 11 bases in between. The CDR3 loop spans 14 amino acids. In germline, CDR1 is SGHRS, CDR2 YFSETQ. The CDR3 region is CASSKTGVNEKLFF. The DNA for the CDR3 is TGCGCCAGCAGCAAGACAGGAGTTAATGAAAAACTGTTTTTT.

The gene calls are TRBV25-1 and TRBJ2-5; D gene uncertain. CDR1 is MGHDK and CDR2 is SYGVNS in the germline V gene. The V gene lost 3 bases and the J gene lost 3 bases, with 20 bases spanning the gap. The CDR3 length is 17 residues. CDR3 sequence (DNA): TGTGCCAGCAGTGACCCCGCCAGACATTACTTCGAAGAGACCCAGTACTTC. It specifies CASSDPARHYFEETQYF.

V gene TRBV6-1 combines with J gene TRBJ1-2, with D uncertain. CDR3 length: 14 residues. V gave up 2 bases and J gave up 6 bases, with 13 bases separating them. CDR1 is MNHNS and CDR2 is SASEGT in the germline V gene. The CDR3 loop is CASSEITADNGYTF. The DNA for the CDR3 is TGTGCCAGCAGTGAAATAACAGCGGATAATGGCTACACCTTC.

The rearrangement links TRBV5-5 to TRBJ1-4; 10 nucleotides line up with TRBD1. CDR1 is SGHKS, CDR2 YYEKEE, per germline (reference sequence). CDR3 length equals 18 residues. J gave up 1 base and V 3 bases, and 9 bases lay outside the gene matches. The CDR3 nucleotides are TGTGCCAGCAGCTCCCGGGACAGGGGCCACATAACTAATGAAAAACTGTTTTTT. This encodes CASSSRDRGHITNEKLFF.

There are a few counts of this clone. V gene TRBV11-2 combines with J gene TRBJ2-6, with D hard to call. Trimming stripped 5 bases from V and 0 bases from J, with 14 bases between. Germline V gene sequence: CDR1 SGHAT, CDR2 FQNNGV. This CDR3 comprises 17 residues. CDR3 amino acids: CASSPSTADSGANVLTF. For the CDR3, the DNA is TGTGCCAGCAGCCCCTCTACCGCGGACTCTGGGGCCAACGTCCTGACTTTC.

The chain recombines TRBV21-1 with TRBJ2-7; TRBD1 reflects the table's D call only, with no check against the DNA. TRBV21-1 is flagged as a pseudogene. The CDR3 spans 15 residues. CDR3 amino acids: CASSKGGTGSHEQYF. The DNA of the CDR3 is TGTGCCAGCAGCAAGGGCGGGACAGGGAGCCACGAGCAGTACTTC.

This clone was picked up a small number of times. The chain links TRBV7-2 to TRBJ2-7; 7 nucleotides match TRBD1. After removal of 4 bases from V and 1 base from J, the junction contained 13 bases not matched to a gene. CDR3 length: 17 amino acids. Germline CDR1 reads SGHTA; CDR2 reads FQGNSA. The CDR3 coding sequence is TGTGCCAGCAGCTCGGGACAGCCCCGGTGGATGTCCTACGAGCAGTACTTC. This gives the protein CASSSGQPRWMSYEQYF.

This clone showed up just a few times. The rearrangement joins TRBV6-5 to TRBJ1-6; 7 positions agree with TRBD1. Germline CDR1 is MNHEY and CDR2 is SVGAGI. With 6 bases clipped from V and 7 bases from J, the junction kept 6 bases outside the gene matches. This CDR3 comprises 14 residues. In DNA, the CDR3 is TGTGCCAGCAGCCGGGACAGTCAGAATTCACCCCTCCACTTT. Translating gives CASSRDSQNSPLHF.

This clone was picked up a small number of times. This chain links TRBV27 with TRBJ1-2, with D tentatively TRBD1 (5 bases). Germline CDR1 reads MNHEY; CDR2 reads SMNVEV (reference sequence). The CDR3 has 12 residues. Between the trimmed V and J ends, which lost 8 bases and 4 bases, there was a span of 11 bases. CDR3 loop: CASGGVFYGYTF. The CDR3 nucleotides are TGTGCCAGCGGAGGGGTCTTCTATGGCTACACCTTC.

V is TRBV5-6 and J is TRBJ2-3; 8 nucleotides match TRBD2. Per the germline V gene, CDR1 is SGHDT and CDR2 is YYEEEE. J was trimmed by 5 bases and V by 5 bases; bases with no gene match: 4. The CDR3 loop spans 13 amino acids. CDR3 in amino acids: CASSYAGGDTQYF. The CDR3 nucleotides read TGTGCCAGCAGTTATGCGGGGGGAGATACGCAGTATTTT.

The chain employs TRBV2 and TRBJ1-6; weak D call: TRBD1 (6 bases). The germline gives CDR1 SNHLY, CDR2 FYNNEI. V dropped 8 bases and J dropped 4 bases, with 18 bases sitting between them. There are 16 residues in the CDR3. CDR3 sequence (DNA): TGTGCCAGCCGGGTAGGACAGTGGCCTTATAATTCACCCCTCCACTTT. Amino acids: CASRVGQWPYNSPLHF.

The chain carries TRBV9 and TRBJ1-6; 9 bases map to TRBD1. The length of the CDR3 is 18 residues. Germline loops: CDR1 SGDLS, CDR2 YYNGEE. V lost 3 bases, J lost 7 bases, and 14 bases stayed unmatched. This CDR3 reads CASSEGTGSFGGNSPLHF. CDR3 nucleotides: TGTGCCAGCAGCGAGGGGACAGGGAGTTTCGGTGGGAATTCACCCCTCCACTTT.

CDR3 loop: CASSSNAGGRADTQYF. Written as DNA, the CDR3 is TGTGCCAGCAGCTCCAACGCGGGGGGGCGGGCAGATACGCAGTATTTT. The J gene is TRBJ2-3, the V gene TRBV13; 9 bases align to TRBD2. Germline CDR1 is PRHDT and CDR2 is FYEKMQ (reference sequence). CDR3 length equals 16 residues. The trim removed 4 bases at V and 4 bases at J, leaving 9 bases unmatched.

The J gene is TRBJ2-3, the V gene TRBV6-5; TRBD2 is a possible D gene (5 bases). Germline loops: CDR1 MNHEY, CDR2 SVGAGI. The CDR3 spans 11 residues. Trimming took 11 bases from V and 7 from J, leaving 13 bases between them. In nucleotides, the CDR3 is TGTGCCTCGCGAGCGGACTATACGCAGTATTTT. This codes for CASRADYTQYF.